This T cell receptor beta chain was sequenced in a study of T cells in Graves' hyperthyroidism and ophthalmopathy. Findings and caveats of the study: Through a model of 13 V-J features, ophthalmopathy was separated from stable hyperthyroidism.

What was amplified from RNA transcripts were TCR beta CDR3 regions. The HTBI primer set drove a first-round RT-PCR of the TCR CDR3. One entry per CDR3 protein, called by TCRdb with MiXCR from the multiplex PCR reads. This sample has 300,000 to 350,000 distinct CDR3 sequences; 15% to 20% occur once, and the top ten carry less than 65%. V lost 4 bases, J lost 3 bases, and 8 bases stayed unmatched. This CDR3 is 16 amino acids long. Germline V gene data show CDR1 as MNHEY and CDR2 as SVGAGI. Stable hyperthyroidism: no ophthalmopathy progression over 18 months of follow-up. Investigators excluded patients with uncontrolled infection, other autoimmune disease, pregnancy or lactation. About this clonotype: The antigen remains undetermined.

The TCR originated in a woman in her forties or fifties with Graves' hyperthyroidism. The V and J genes are TRBV6-5 and TRBJ1-2; 10 positions match TRBD1. The sample taken for sequencing was blood. CDR3 protein: CASSSAGTGVHYGYTF. The CDR3 nucleotides are TGTGCCAGCAGTTCCGCCGGGACAGGGGTTCACTATGGCTACACCTTC.